What follows are 12 T cell receptor beta chains derived from one specimen sequenced in a study of blood T cell repertoires in COVID-19. Sequencing was performed with immunoSEQ multiplex PCR; in TCRdb, only in-frame clones are kept and a portion is missing. The sample consists of tens of thousands of clones, under 90% of them appearing once. Material for sequencing was peripheral blood. All receptors derive from a man in his 70s with acute or convalescent COVID-19.

The chain couples TRBV19 to TRBJ2-1; 14 bases match TRBD2. The trim removed 5 bases at V and 8 bases at J, leaving 14 bases unmatched. The CDR3 length is 18 residues. Germline-derived CDR1 and CDR2 are LNHDA and SQIVND (reference sequence). In DNA, the CDR3 is TGTGCCAGTAGTCGATCCGGGACTAGCGGGAGTTTTTTCGATGAGCAGTTCTTC. Translated: CASSRSGTSGSFFDEQFF. Filled out from reference TRBV19 and TRBJ2-1, the complete variable domain reads DGGITQSPKYLFRKEGQNVTLSCEQNLNHDAMYWYRQDPGQGLRLIYYSQIVNDFQKGDIAEGYSVSREKKESFPLTVTSAQKNPTAFYLCASSRSGTSGSFFDEQFFGPGTRLTVL.

The J gene is TRBJ1-3, the V gene TRBV5-1; no reliable D call. The germline CDR1 and CDR2 sequences are SGHRS and YFSETQ. With 1 base removed from V and 6 bases from J, the gap between germline ends came to 17 bases. The CDR3 has 16 residues. Here the CDR3 reads CASSLRSAAGENTIYF. The CDR3 DNA reads as TGCGCCAGCAGCTTGCGGTCGGCGGCCGGTGAAAACACCATATATTTT.

This chain links TRBV4-3 with TRBJ1-1; 10 bases are a match to TRBD1. CDR3 length equals 15 residues. The junction had 6 bases not matched to a gene; V was cut back by 3 bases and J by 5 bases. The germline gives CDR1 LGHNA, CDR2 YSLEER. CDR3 nucleotides: TGCGCCAGCAGCCACCCGACAGGGGGCGGGACTGAAGCTTTCTTT. Translation: CASSHPTGGGTEAFF.

This clone is a singleton in its sample. This chain joins TRBV19 and TRBJ1-1; D ambiguous. Deletions cut 7 bases from V and 7 bases from J, with 16 bases between. CDR3 length: 13 amino acids. Germline CDR1 LNHDA, CDR2 SQIVND (reference sequence). Written as DNA, the CDR3 is TGTGCCAGTACTAAAGGCGGGGAACATGAAGCTTTCTTT. Translating gives CASTKGGEHEAFF.

This sequence joins TRBV27 and TRBJ2-1, with D possibly TRBD2 on 5 matching bases. CDR1 and CDR2 from the germline V gene are MNHEY and SMNVEV (reference sequence). Trimming removed 8 bases from V and 4 bases from J, with 18 bases in between. The CDR3 runs to 15 residues. As DNA, the CDR3 is TGTGCCAGCCTTCGCCACGGGGTCGGGTACAATGAGCAGTTCTTC. It yields the protein CASLRHGVGYNEQFF.

The chain joins TRBV10-2 to TRBJ2-7, with TRBD2 matching over 14 bases. The CDR3 has 13 amino acids. With V trimmed by 8 bases and J by 6 bases, 3 bases remained unmatched. Per germline, CDR1 WSHSY and CDR2 SAAADI. The CDR3 sequence: CASGTSGGTEQYV. CDR3 bases: TGCGCCAGCGGGACTAGCGGGGGAACCGAGCAGTACGTC.

The rearrangement uses TRBV5-8 and TRBJ2-1; 8 nucleotides line up with TRBD2. The CDR3 spans 15 residues. J lost 7 bases, V lost 2 bases, and 8 bases had no gene match. The germline gives CDR1 SGHTS, CDR2 YDEGEE. The CDR3 protein is CASSFRGLEGNEQFF. Here the CDR3 DNA reads TGTGCCAGCAGCTTTAGGGGACTAGAAGGAAATGAGCAGTTCTTC.

The V and J genes are TRBV3-1 (or the pseudogene TRBV3-2) and TRBJ2-3; TRBD2 matches at 9 bases. The length of the CDR3 is 15 residues. V dropped 0 bases and J dropped 6; count of bases not matched to a gene: 4. CDR1 is LGHDT and CDR2 is YNNKEL in the germline V gene (reference sequence). CDR3 sequence reads: CASSQDILAGDTQYF. In DNA form, the CDR3 reads TGTGCCAGCAGCCAAGATATACTAGCGGGCGATACGCAGTATTTT.

The chain has TRBV7-3 and TRBJ2-2; 9 nucleotides line up with TRBD1. V dropped 5 bases and J dropped 2; count of bases not matched to a gene: 12. The germline V gene has CDR1 SGHTA and CDR2 FQGTGA. The CDR3 has 18 residues. The CDR3 sequence: CASSTPNTGGRNTGELFF. CDR3 coding DNA: TGTGCCAGCAGCACGCCCAATACAGGGGGCAGAAACACCGGGGAGCTGTTTTTT. Full variable domain (outside the CDR3, taken from reference TRBV7-3 and TRBJ2-2): GAGVSQTPSNKVTEKGKYVELRCDPISGHTALYWYRQSLGQGPEFLIYFQGTGAADDSGLPNDRFFAVRPEGSVSTLKIQRTERGDSAVYLCASSTPNTGGRNTGELFFGEGSRLTVL.

This sequence joins TRBV9 and TRBJ2-3; maybe TRBD2 (6 bases). The CDR3 loop spans 15 amino acids. Between the trimmed V and J ends, which lost 0 bases and 5 bases, there was a span of 13 bases. Germline CDR1 is SGDLS and CDR2 is YYNGEE. The CDR3 here is CASSVVGGWVDTQYF. The CDR3 nucleotides read TGTGCCAGCAGCGTAGTTGGAGGGTGGGTAGATACGCAGTATTTT.

CDR3 loop: CASSRDRGPYEQYF. The CDR3 DNA reads as TGTGCCAGCAGCCGGGACAGGGGTCCCTACGAGCAGTACTTC. The gene calls are TRBV2 and TRBJ2-7, with TRBD1 matching 10 bases. The J segment lost 2 bases and the V segment lost 6 bases, leaving 4 bases of the junction unmatched. This CDR3 is built from 14 residues. The germline CDR1 and CDR2 sequences are SNHLY and FYNNEI.

The chain uses TRBV14 and TRBJ2-7, with D possibly matching TRBD2 (6 bases). V was shortened by 0 bases and J by 1 base, with 16 bases between the two germline ends. The germline V gene encodes CDR1 SGHDN and CDR2 FVKESK. The CDR3 loop spans 17 amino acids. The CDR3 DNA follows: TGTGCCAGCAGCCAAGAACGGAGGATAGCGGAGTCCTACGAGCAGTACTTC. It encodes CASSQERRIAESYEQYF.